The 14 T cell receptor beta chains reported below all come from one sample, sequenced in a study of blood T cell repertoires in COVID-19. Sequenced by immunoSEQ multiplex PCR; TCRdb stores in-frame clones only, minus some. Of 100,000 to 150,000 clones listed, around nine tenths are singletons. The sequenced sample consisted of peripheral blood. These receptors originate from a man in his fifties with active or convalescent COVID-19.

The rearrangement joins TRBV28 to TRBJ1-4; D might be TRBD1 (6 bases). This CDR3 is built from 16 residues. Trimming cost V 4 bases and J 7 bases, with 19 bases left between them. CDR1 is MDHEN and CDR2 is SYDVKM in the germline V gene. Here the CDR3 DNA reads TGTGCCAGCAGTTCAAACAGGGAGGGCTCTCGTGAAAAACTGTTTTTT. This codes for CASSSNREGSREKLFF.

The rearrangement uses TRBV11-2 and TRBJ2-7; 11 nucleotides align to TRBD1. This CDR3 comprises 16 residues. CDR1 is SGHAT, CDR2 FQNNGV, per germline. With 6 bases clipped from V and 3 bases from J, the junction kept 10 bases outside the gene matches. The CDR3 nucleotides are TGTGCCAGCAGTCGTACTGACGGGACAGGGGGCTACGAGCAGTACTTC. It specifies CASSRTDGTGGYEQYF.

V is TRBV2 and J is TRBJ2-2; possible D gene TRBD1, 6 bases. Trimming took 7 bases from V and 4 from J, leaving 10 bases between them. Looked up from germline, CDR1 is SNHLY and CDR2 is FYNNEI. The CDR3 totals 13 residues. CDR3 sequence reads: CASTGHLTGELFF. The CDR3 DNA is TGTGCCAGCACGGGACACCTCACCGGGGAGCTGTTTTTT.

The rearrangement joins TRBV2 to TRBJ1-5; possible D gene TRBD1, 5 bases. From germline, CDR1 is SNHLY and CDR2 FYNNEI. CDR3 length: 17 amino acids. With 1 base removed from V and 0 bases from J, the gap between germline ends came to 13 bases. The CDR3 sequence is CASSEEGLRISNQPQHF. In nucleotides, the CDR3 is TGTGCCAGCAGTGAAGAGGGGCTCCGGATTAGCAATCAGCCCCAGCATTTT.

This chain uses TRBV6-5 with TRBJ2-2; D call uncertain. CDR3 length equals 15 residues. Trimming left V 6 bases short and J 0 bases short, with 11 bases between. Germline V lookup: CDR1 MNHEY, CDR2 SVGAGI. DNA for the CDR3: TGTGCCAGCAGACGGGTAGCTACGAACACCGGGGAGCTGTTTTTT. It yields the protein CASRRVATNTGELFF.

The genes are TRBV6-2 or TRBV6-3 and TRBJ2-3, with 12 bases aligning to TRBD2. CDR1 MNHEY and CDR2 SVGEGT come from the germline V gene. The V segment lost 5 bases and the J segment 2 bases; nucleotides outside the gene matches: 5. The CDR3 runs to 16 residues. Written as DNA, the CDR3 is TGTGCCAGCAGTGGGGGACTAGCGGGCTACACAGATACGCAGTATTTT. It specifies CASSGGLAGYTDTQYF.

Worth noting for this clone: As the CDR3 is not closed by the conserved phenylalanine or tryptophan, this likely results from a read error. The DNA is omitted, as the CDR3 cannot be located on it reliably, and the CDR3 follows TCRdb's listing. This chain links TRBV27 with TRBJ2-7; the table's D call of TRBD2 was not tested on the DNA. A total of 14 residues make up the CDR3, ends included. Per the germline V gene, CDR1 is MNHEY and CDR2 is SMNVEV (reference sequence). This CDR3 is CASSLGTSGAVTGL.

The chain recombines TRBV6-6 with TRBJ2-2; D perhaps matches TRBD2 (6 bases). The CDR3 loop spans 15 amino acids. The V end lost 2 bases, the J end lost 4 bases, and 11 bases lay between the germline ends. Germline V gives CDR1 MNHNY, CDR2 SVGAGI (reference sequence). The CDR3: CASSYRRDFTGELFF. As DNA, the CDR3 is TGTGCCAGCAGTTACCGACGGGACTTCACCGGGGAGCTGTTTTTT.

The sample holds one count of this clone. The genes are TRBV29-1 and TRBJ2-1, with 14 bases fitting TRBD2. The germline CDR1 and CDR2 sequences are SQVTM and ANQGSEA. After removal of 7 bases from V and 7 bases from J, the junction contained 6 bases not matched to a gene. This CDR3 comprises 14 residues. The CDR3 reads CSARLAGGGNEQFF. In DNA form, the CDR3 reads TGCAGCGCCAGACTAGCGGGGGGGGGAAATGAGCAGTTCTTC.

The chain combines TRBV6-2 or TRBV6-3 with TRBJ2-3; 9 nucleotides align to TRBD1. V lost 5 bases, J lost 2 bases, and 11 bases stayed unmatched. The CDR3 sequence is 17 residues long. CDR1 and CDR2 from the germline V gene are MNHEY and SVGEGT. The CDR3 region is CASSNDRGNTYTDTQYF. DNA of the CDR3: TGTGCCAGCAGTAATGACAGGGGGAATACCTACACAGATACGCAGTATTTT.

The chain combines TRBV6-1 with TRBJ2-5; a possible D gene is TRBD2 (6 bases). Per the germline V gene, CDR1 is MNHNS and CDR2 is SASEGT. The V and J ends lost 0 bases and 4 bases respectively, with 18 bases between them. The CDR3 consists of 17 residues. Written as DNA, the CDR3 is TGTGCCAGCAGTGAAGCGCTTCGGGGGAGTGTAACAGAGACCCAGTACTTC. It is translated as CASSEALRGSVTETQYF.

This clone was found a few times. This chain uses TRBV5-4 with TRBJ2-3, with 12 bases matching TRBD2. The CDR3 runs 17 residues. CDR1 is SGHNT and CDR2 is YYREEE in the germline V gene (reference sequence). The trim removed 0 bases at V and 5 bases at J, leaving 7 bases unmatched. Here the CDR3 DNA reads TGTGCCAGCAGCTTGGCACTAGCGGGAGGAGAGGGAGATACGCAGTATTTT. Its translation: CASSLALAGGEGDTQYF.

V is TRBV7-8 and J is TRBJ2-1, with 11 bases identical to TRBD2. The CDR3 contains 16 residues. The trim removed 5 bases at V and 8 bases at J, leaving 11 bases unmatched. Germline-derived CDR1 and CDR2 are SGHVS and FQNEAQ. This chain's CDR3 is CASSTRLAGRVDEQFF. CDR3 bases: TGTGCCAGCAGCACCCGACTAGCGGGACGCGTCGATGAGCAGTTCTTC.

As concerns this clone: This sample includes further DNA sequences coding for the same CDR3. This chain connects TRBV19 to TRBJ1-1, with 8 bases lining up with TRBD1. V shed 2 bases and J 4 bases; nucleotides not matched to a gene: 3. The CDR3 length is 14 residues. Germline V gene sequence: CDR1 LNHDA, CDR2 SQIVND (reference sequence). The CDR3 bases are TGTGCCAGTAGTATACAGGGGGCAGGCACTGAAGCTTTCTTT. Translated: CASSIQGAGTEAFF.